The 26 T cell receptor beta chains below were found in one sample sequenced in a study of blood T cell repertoires in COVID-19. Clones were sequenced by immunoSEQ multiplex PCR, and TCRdb holds only the in-frame ones, with some missing. The sample contains 390,000 or so clones, around 89% of which appear only once. The sample taken for sequencing was peripheral blood. Receptors originate from a man between 18 and 29 years old with active or convalescent COVID-19.

The CDR3 spells CASSAGLGQGNTEAFF. The CDR3 nucleotides read TGTGCCAGCAGCGCGGGCCTGGGACAGGGGAACACTGAAGCTTTCTTT. This sequence joins TRBV7-3 and TRBJ1-1; 9 positions match TRBD1. Looked up from germline, CDR1 is SGHTA and CDR2 is FQGTGA. J gave up 1 base and V 5 bases, and 8 bases lay outside the gene matches. This CDR3 is 16 amino acids long. The whole variable domain, remainder taken from reference TRBV7-3 and TRBJ1-1, is GAGVSQTPSNKVTEKGKYVELRCDPISGHTALYWYRQSLGQGPEFLIYFQGTGAADDSGLPNDRFFAVRPEGSVSTLKIQRTERGDSAVYLCASSAGLGQGNTEAFFGQGTRLTVV.

The chain is built from TRBV7-2 and TRBJ1-4, with TRBD1 matching over 7 bases. The V segment lost 5 bases and the J segment 3 bases; nucleotides outside the gene matches: 6. The germline gives CDR1 SGHTA, CDR2 FQGNSA. The CDR3 length is 15 residues. The CDR3 here is CASSTYRGSNEKLFF. CDR3 in DNA: TGTGCCAGCAGCACATACAGGGGTTCTAATGAAAAACTGTTTTTT.

This rearrangement joins TRBV28 to TRBJ2-7; TRBD2 matches at 8 bases. CDR1 and CDR2 (germline): MDHEN, SYDVKM. The CDR3 has 14 amino acids. V was pared by 2 bases and J by 5 bases, with 5 bases of the junction left unmatched. CDR3: CASSLPGTSDEQYF. In DNA, the CDR3 is TGTGCCAGCAGTTTACCCGGGACTAGTGACGAGCAGTACTTC.

V gene TRBV9 combines with J gene TRBJ1-4; TRBD1 might be the D (6 bases). Germline lookup yields CDR1 SGDLS and CDR2 YYNGEE. This CDR3 has 15 residues. Trimming stripped 4 bases from V and 4 bases from J, with 14 bases between. CDR3 protein: CASSTQGSVNEKLFF. CDR3 DNA: TGTGCCAGCAGCACTCAGGGGTCCGTTAATGAAAAACTGTTTTTT.

The chain recombines TRBV29-1 with TRBJ2-2; TRBD1 agrees at 8 bases. From germline, CDR1 is SQVTM and CDR2 ANQGSEA. V was clipped by 4 bases and J by 4 bases; unmatched bases: 5. The CDR3 covers 14 residues. DNA of the CDR3: TGCAGCGTTGGAGGGGACAGGCGCACCGGGGAGCTGTTTTTT. It is translated as CSVGGDRRTGELFF.

This chain uses TRBV5-8 with TRBJ2-7; 15 nucleotides line up with TRBD2. CDR3 size: 17 residues. The germline V gene has CDR1 SGHTS and CDR2 YDEGEE. With 5 bases clipped from V and 6 bases from J, the junction kept 12 bases outside the gene matches. CDR3 amino acids: CASSSPRTSGRAGEQYF. CDR3 DNA: TGTGCCAGCAGTTCACCTAGGACTAGCGGGAGGGCCGGCGAGCAGTACTTC.

The chain employs TRBV5-1 and TRBJ1-1, with 8 nucleotides matching TRBD1. The germline V gene encodes CDR1 SGHRS and CDR2 YFSETQ. The CDR3 is 15 residues long. V was pared by 3 bases and J by 2 bases, with 6 bases of the junction left unmatched. The CDR3 region has the DNA TGCGCCAGCAGCTCGGGGACAGGACTCAACACTGAAGCTTTCTTT. Encoded protein: CASSSGTGLNTEAFF.

This clone has just one count. The rearrangement joins TRBV6-2 or TRBV6-3 to TRBJ2-2; D not certain. The CDR3 is made up of 14 amino acids. From germline, CDR1 is MNHEY and CDR2 SVGEGT. Trimming took off 2 bases at V and 3 bases at J, with 7 bases between the two ends. This chain's CDR3 is CASSYAGDTGELFF. For the CDR3, the DNA is TGTGCCAGCAGTTACGCAGGCGACACCGGGGAGCTGTTTTTT.

As concerns this clone: A junction end diverges from the germline sequence, so it may reflect a read error. This rearrangement joins TRBV28 to TRBJ2-1, with 9 positions matching TRBD2. Per the germline V gene, CDR1 is MDHEN and CDR2 is SYDVKM. CDR3 size: 15 residues. CDR3 loop: CASSVSGSSYNEQFF. The CDR3 region has the DNA TGTGCCAGCAGTGTTAGCGGGAGTTCCTATAATGAGCAGTTCTTC.

The chain uses TRBV19 and TRBJ2-7; weak D call: TRBD2 (6 bases). Germline lookup yields CDR1 LNHDA and CDR2 SQIVND (reference sequence). With 3 bases removed from V and 3 bases from J, the gap between germline ends came to 12 bases. The CDR3 length is 14 residues. The CDR3 is CASSMRGRGYEQYF. The CDR3, as DNA: TGTGCCAGTAGTATGCGGGGTAGAGGCTACGAGCAGTACTTC.

The CDR3 loop is CASSYSQGSYEQYF. Here the CDR3 DNA reads TGTGCCAGCAGTTACTCTCAGGGGTCCTACGAGCAGTACTTC. The V gene is TRBV6-5, the J gene TRBJ2-7; D possibly corresponds to TRBD1 (6 bases). The V gene lost 0 bases and the J gene lost 1 base, with 7 bases spanning the gap. The CDR3 is made up of 14 amino acids. Germline CDR1 is MNHEY and CDR2 is SVGAGI.

This chain joins TRBV7-9 and TRBJ1-2, with a tentative D call TRBD1 (6 bases). The V end was cut by 2 bases, the J end by 0 bases, with 13 bases between. This CDR3 has 16 residues. CDR1 SEHNR and CDR2 FQNEAQ come from the germline V gene (reference sequence). The CDR3 here is CASSLRTVLTNYGYTF. In DNA form, the CDR3 reads TGTGCCAGCAGCTTAAGGACAGTTTTAACTAACTATGGCTACACCTTC.

For the CDR3, the DNA is TGTGCCAGCAGTTACGCGTCCACAGATACGCAGTATTTT. Amino acids: CASSYASTDTQYF. The chain recombines TRBV6-2 or TRBV6-3 with TRBJ2-3; D remains ambiguous. This CDR3 comprises 13 residues. Germline V gives CDR1 MNHEY, CDR2 SVGEGT. Trimming cost V 2 bases and J 2 bases, with 5 bases left between them.

This chain links TRBV19 with TRBJ2-1; a possible D gene is TRBD2 (5 bases). The V end was cut by 6 bases, the J end by 2 bases, with 14 bases between. The germline CDR1 and CDR2 sequences are LNHDA and SQIVND (reference sequence). The CDR3 sequence is 15 residues long. This chain's CDR3 is CASSLGERTYNEQFF. Here the CDR3 DNA reads TGTGCCAGTAGCCTCGGGGAGCGGACCTACAATGAGCAGTTCTTC.

The CDR3 here is CASSVTGEGSRGTQYF. The CDR3, as DNA: TGTGCCAGTAGTGTGACAGGGGAGGGTTCGAGGGGGACCCAGTACTTC. The chain couples TRBV19 to TRBJ2-5, with a weak D call TRBD1 (8 bases). The CDR3 has 16 amino acids. V was trimmed by 5 bases and J by 7 bases, leaving 23 bases between them. CDR1 LNHDA and CDR2 SQIVND come from the germline V gene (reference sequence).

This clone has a single count. V is TRBV9 and J is TRBJ2-7, with 8 bases aligning to TRBD2. J was trimmed by 6 bases and V by 3 bases; bases with no gene match: 8. CDR1 SGDLS and CDR2 YYNGEE come from the germline V gene. This CDR3 region has 14 residues. The CDR3 DNA reads as TGTGCCAGCAGCGCCTCAAGGGGACTAGGCGAGCAGTACTTC. Translation gives CASSASRGLGEQYF.

V gene TRBV7-9 combines with J gene TRBJ2-2; 10 positions agree with TRBD2. The CDR3 runs to 18 residues. V was clipped by 2 bases and J by 4 bases; unmatched bases: 10. The germline V gene has CDR1 SEHNR and CDR2 FQNEAQ (reference sequence). In DNA form, the CDR3 reads TGTGCCAGCAGCTTAACGGCTAGCGGGAGATGGGGCACCGGGGAGCTGTTTTTT. Its translation: CASSLTASGRWGTGELFF.

The CDR3 reads CASSLAAIYGYTF. For the CDR3, the DNA is TGTGCCAGCAGCTTAGCGGCCATCTATGGCTACACCTTC. The rearrangement uses TRBV7-2 and TRBJ1-2; no definite D call. Germline values: CDR1 SGHTA, CDR2 FQGNSA. Between the trimmed V and J ends, which lost 0 bases and 4 bases, there was a span of 6 bases. CDR3 length equals 13 residues.

This clone was found once. CDR3 in DNA: TGTGCCAGTAGTATAGGAGGGACAGGGACCTCGGGGCAGTTCTTC. Amino acid sequence: CASSIGGTGTSGQFF. V is TRBV19 and J is TRBJ2-1; 9 positions match TRBD1. This CDR3 spans 15 amino acids. Looked up from germline, CDR1 is LNHDA and CDR2 is SQIVND (reference sequence). Unmatched junction bases numbered 10, after V lost 1 base and J lost 12 bases.

This chain connects TRBV11-1 to TRBJ2-2; no reliable D call. The CDR3 sequence is 13 residues long. V lost 5 bases, J lost 6 bases, and 10 bases lay in between. CDR1 is SGHAT, CDR2 FQDESV, per germline (reference sequence). The CDR3 DNA sequence: TGTGCCAGCAGCCACACAGTTGCCGGGGAGCTGTTTTTT. Translating gives CASSHTVAGELFF. Drawing the rest from reference TRBV11-1 and TRBJ2-2, the complete variable domain is EAEVAQSPRYKITEKSQAVAFWCDPISGHATLYWYRQILGQGPELLVQFQDESVVDDSQLPKDRFSAERLKGVDSTLKIQPAELGDSAMYLCASSHTVAGELFFGEGSRLTVL.

The sample holds one count of this clone. V and J are TRBV5-1 and TRBJ2-5, with TRBD1 matching 10 bases. V lost 4 bases, J lost 3 bases, and 6 bases stayed unmatched. CDR1 and CDR2 from the germline V gene are SGHRS and YFSETQ. The CDR3 is 15 amino acids. CDR3 sequence: CASSPGDRGKETQYF. CDR3 coding DNA: TGCGCCAGCAGCCCGGGGGACAGGGGAAAAGAGACCCAGTACTTC.

The rearrangement uses TRBV18 and TRBJ2-5, with 8 bases aligning to TRBD2. This CDR3 comprises 18 residues. The junction had 14 bases not matched to a gene; V was cut back by 3 bases and J by 2 bases. The V gene's germline CDR1 is KGHSH and CDR2 LQKENI. Here the CDR3 DNA reads TGTGCCAGCTCACCCCTCCCGGGAGGGCCTCGCCCTCAAGAGACCCAGTACTTC. Translated: CASSPLPGGPRPQETQYF.

V usage is TRBV3-1 (or the pseudogene TRBV3-2) and J usage is TRBJ2-7; TRBD2 aligns across 7 bases. The CDR3 loop spans 17 amino acids. With V trimmed by 1 base and J by 5 bases, 14 bases remained unmatched. Looked up from germline, CDR1 is LGHDT and CDR2 is YNNKEL (reference sequence). Here the CDR3 DNA reads TGTGCCAGCAGCCAAGGGACTGGGGGAGGGGTGAGGCACGAGCAGTACTTC. It translates to CASSQGTGGGVRHEQYF.

In the case of this clone: Other DNA sequences of this sample code for an identical CDR3. The chain links TRBV19 to TRBJ2-7; 7 nucleotides agree with TRBD1. Unmatched junction bases numbered 3, after V lost 4 bases and J lost 0 bases. The germline V gene encodes CDR1 LNHDA and CDR2 SQIVND (reference sequence). The CDR3 extends over 14 amino acids. CDR3 in DNA: TGTGCCAGTAGTACGGGGACAGCCTCCTACGAGCAGTACTTC. It translates to CASSTGTASYEQYF.

This clone has a single count. The V and J genes are TRBV5-4 and TRBJ1-3; possible D gene TRBD1, 5 bases. The germline V and J ends were trimmed by 4 bases and 4 bases, with 12 bases remaining between them. CDR3 length equals 14 residues. Germline CDR1 SGHNT, CDR2 YYREEE (reference sequence). CDR3 nucleotide sequence: TGTGCCAGCAGCCCAGGGAGGGGCGGAAACACCATATATTTT. It encodes CASSPGRGGNTIYF.

This chain uses TRBV7-6 with TRBJ1-2; D gene uncertain. In germline, CDR1 is SGHVS, CDR2 FNYEAQ. V dropped 5 bases and J dropped 2 bases, with 12 bases sitting between them. This CDR3 comprises 14 residues. CDR3 sequence reads: CASSPRPGNYGYTF. Here the CDR3 DNA reads TGTGCCAGCAGCCCAAGACCCGGGAACTATGGCTACACCTTC.